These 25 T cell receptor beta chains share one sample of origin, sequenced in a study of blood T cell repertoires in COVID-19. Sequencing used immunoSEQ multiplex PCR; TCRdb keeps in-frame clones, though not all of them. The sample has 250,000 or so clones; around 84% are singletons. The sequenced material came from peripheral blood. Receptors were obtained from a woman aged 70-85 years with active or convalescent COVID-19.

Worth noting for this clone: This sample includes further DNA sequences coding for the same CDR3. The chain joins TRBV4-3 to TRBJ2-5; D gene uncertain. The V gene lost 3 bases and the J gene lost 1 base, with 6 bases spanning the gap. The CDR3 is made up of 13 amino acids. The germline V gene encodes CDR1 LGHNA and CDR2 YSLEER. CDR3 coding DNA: TGCGCCAGCAGCCAGGCCCTCCAAGAGACCCAGTACTTC. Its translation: CASSQALQETQYF.

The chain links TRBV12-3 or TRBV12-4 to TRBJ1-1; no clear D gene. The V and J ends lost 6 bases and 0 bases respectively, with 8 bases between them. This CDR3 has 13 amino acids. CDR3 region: CASSPPMNTEAFF. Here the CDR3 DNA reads TGTGCCAGCAGCCCTCCTATGAACACTGAAGCTTTCTTT.

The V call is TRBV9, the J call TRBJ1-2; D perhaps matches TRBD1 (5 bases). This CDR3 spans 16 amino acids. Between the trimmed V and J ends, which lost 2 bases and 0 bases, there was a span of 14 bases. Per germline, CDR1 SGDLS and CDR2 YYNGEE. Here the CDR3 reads CASSVSGDRANYGYTF. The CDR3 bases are TGTGCCAGCAGCGTCTCCGGTGACAGAGCTAACTATGGCTACACCTTC.

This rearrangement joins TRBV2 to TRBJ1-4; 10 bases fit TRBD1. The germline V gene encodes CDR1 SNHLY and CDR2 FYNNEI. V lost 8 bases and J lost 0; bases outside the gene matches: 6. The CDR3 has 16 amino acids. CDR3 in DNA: TGTGCCAGCTGGACAGGGGGTAGTGCAACTAATGAAAAACTGTTTTTT. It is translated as CASWTGGSATNEKLFF. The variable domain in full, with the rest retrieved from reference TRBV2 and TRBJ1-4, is EPEVTQTPSHQVTQMGQEVILRCVPISNHLYFYWYRQILGQKVEFLVSFYNNEISEKSEIFDDQFSVERPDGSNFTLKIRSTKLEDSAMYFCASWTGGSATNEKLFFGSGTQLSVL.

CDR3 in DNA: TGTGCCGGGCAGGGGAACGGAAACACCATATATTTT. Its protein is CAGQGNGNTIYF. The chain uses TRBV2 and TRBJ1-3, with a tentative D call TRBD1 (6 bases). In germline, CDR1 is SNHLY, CDR2 FYNNEI. Trimming pared 11 bases from V and 4 bases from J, leaving 12 bases between. This CDR3 comprises 12 residues.

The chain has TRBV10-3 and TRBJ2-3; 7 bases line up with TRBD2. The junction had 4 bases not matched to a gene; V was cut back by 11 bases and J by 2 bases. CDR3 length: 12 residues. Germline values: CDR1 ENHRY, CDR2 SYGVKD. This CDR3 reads CASGGTTDTQYF. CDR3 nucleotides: TGTGCCTCCGGGGGGACCACAGATACGCAGTATTTT.

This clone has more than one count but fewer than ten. The CDR3 nucleotides are TGTGCCAGCAGTTCCGGGAGGGATGATGGCTACACCTTC. Amino acid sequence: CASSSGRDDGYTF. The rearrangement joins TRBV7-8 to TRBJ1-2; no clear D gene. V lost 6 bases, J lost 6 bases, and 14 bases lay in between. The CDR3 is 13 amino acids. Looked up from germline, CDR1 is SGHVS and CDR2 is FQNEAQ.

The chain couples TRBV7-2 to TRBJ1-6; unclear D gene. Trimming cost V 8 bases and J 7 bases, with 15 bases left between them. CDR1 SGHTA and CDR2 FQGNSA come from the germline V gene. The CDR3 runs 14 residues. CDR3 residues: CASGLGRVNSPLHF. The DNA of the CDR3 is TGTGCCAGCGGACTCGGGAGGGTCAATTCACCCCTCCACTTT.

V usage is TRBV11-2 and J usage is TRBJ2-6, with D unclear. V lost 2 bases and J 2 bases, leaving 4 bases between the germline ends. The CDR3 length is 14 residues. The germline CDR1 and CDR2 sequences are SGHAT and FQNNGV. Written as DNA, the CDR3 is TGTGCCAGCAGCTTATTCGCTGGGGCCAACGTCCTGACTTTC. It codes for CASSLFAGANVLTF.

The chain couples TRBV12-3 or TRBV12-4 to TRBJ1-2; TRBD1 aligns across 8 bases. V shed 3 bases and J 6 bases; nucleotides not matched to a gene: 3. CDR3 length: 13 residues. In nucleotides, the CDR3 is TGTGCCAGCAGTTTGGACAGGGCCGATGGCTACACCTTC. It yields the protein CASSLDRADGYTF.

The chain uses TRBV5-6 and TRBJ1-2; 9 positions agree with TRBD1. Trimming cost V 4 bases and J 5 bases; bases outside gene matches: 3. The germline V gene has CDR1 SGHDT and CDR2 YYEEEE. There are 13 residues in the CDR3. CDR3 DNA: TGTGCCAGCAGCCGGGACAGGGTTTATGGCTACACCTTC. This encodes CASSRDRVYGYTF.

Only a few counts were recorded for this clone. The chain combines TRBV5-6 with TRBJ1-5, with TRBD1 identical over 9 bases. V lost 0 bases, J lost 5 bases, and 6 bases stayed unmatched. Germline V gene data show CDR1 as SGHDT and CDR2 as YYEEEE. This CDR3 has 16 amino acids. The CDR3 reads CASSLATGQGYQPQHF. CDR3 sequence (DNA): TGTGCCAGCAGCTTGGCCACGGGACAGGGCTATCAGCCCCAGCATTTT. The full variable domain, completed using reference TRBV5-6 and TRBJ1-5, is DAGVTQSPTHLIKTRGQQVTLRCSPKSGHDTVSWYQQALGQGPQFIFQYYEEEERQRGNFPDRFSGHQFPNYSSELNVNALLLGDSALYLCASSLATGQGYQPQHFGDGTRLSIL.

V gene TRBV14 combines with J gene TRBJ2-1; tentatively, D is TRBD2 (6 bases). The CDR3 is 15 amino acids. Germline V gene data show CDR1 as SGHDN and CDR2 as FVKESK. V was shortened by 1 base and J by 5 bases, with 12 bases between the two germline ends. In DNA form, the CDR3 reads TGTGCCAGCAGCCAAGCTGGGACTCCTCACAATGAGCAGTTCTTC. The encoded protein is CASSQAGTPHNEQFF.

In nucleotides, the CDR3 is TGTGCCATCGAAGGCGGGCCTAGCTCTGGAAACACCATATATTTT. Protein product: CAIEGGPSSGNTIYF. The chain couples TRBV10-3 to TRBJ1-3, with D hard to call. Trimming took off 8 bases at V and 0 bases at J, with 14 bases between the two ends. The length of the CDR3 is 15 residues. The V gene's germline CDR1 is ENHRY and CDR2 SYGVKD.

The CDR3 DNA is TGTGCCAGCAGTCTCCGACAGGGACAAAATGAAAAACTGTTTTTT. Amino acids: CASSLRQGQNEKLFF. The J gene is TRBJ1-4, the V gene TRBV6-5; TRBD1 matches at 7 bases. V was pared by 5 bases and J by 5 bases, with 8 bases of the junction left unmatched. This CDR3 region has 15 residues. Germline CDR1 reads MNHEY; CDR2 reads SVGAGI.

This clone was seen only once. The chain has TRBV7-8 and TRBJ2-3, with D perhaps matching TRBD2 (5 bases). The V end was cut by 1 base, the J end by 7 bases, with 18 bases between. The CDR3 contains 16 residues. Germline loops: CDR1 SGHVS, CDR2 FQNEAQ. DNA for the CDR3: TGTGCCAGCAGCTTAGGGTTGGCCAGCGGCATGCATACGCAGTATTTT. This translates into CASSLGLASGMHTQYF.

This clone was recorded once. In DNA, the CDR3 is TGTGCCAGCAGTTTCTCGGTCCAGGGCGGGACCCAGTACTTC. It codes for CASSFSVQGGTQYF. The J gene is TRBJ2-5, the V gene TRBV27, with D possibly being TRBD1 (5 bases). V lost 3 bases and J 7 bases, leaving 15 bases between the germline ends. The CDR3 length is 14 residues. Germline V gives CDR1 MNHEY, CDR2 SMNVEV (reference sequence).

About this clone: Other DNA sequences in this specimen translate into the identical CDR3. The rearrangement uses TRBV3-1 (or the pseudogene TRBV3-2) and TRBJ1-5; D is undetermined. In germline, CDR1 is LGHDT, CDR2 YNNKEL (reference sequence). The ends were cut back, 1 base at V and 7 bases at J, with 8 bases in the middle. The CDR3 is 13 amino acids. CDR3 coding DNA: TGTGCCAGCAGCCAAGGGCGAGGACAGCCCCAGCATTTT. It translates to CASSQGRGQPQHF.

DNA for the CDR3: TGTGCCAGCAGCCCCCCGATGAGCAACACCATATATTTT. Translated: CASSPPMSNTIYF. The rearrangement uses TRBV9 and TRBJ1-3; D gene uncertain. V was cut by 4 bases and J by 7 bases, with 12 bases left in between. Germline V gives CDR1 SGDLS, CDR2 YYNGEE. CDR3 length equals 13 residues.

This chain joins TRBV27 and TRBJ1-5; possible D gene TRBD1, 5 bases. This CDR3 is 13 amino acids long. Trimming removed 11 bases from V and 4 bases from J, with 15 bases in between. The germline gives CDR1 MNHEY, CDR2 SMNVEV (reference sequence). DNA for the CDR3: TGTGCCGTAGGGGCGGGGGTGAATCAGCCCCAGCATTTT. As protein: CAVGAGVNQPQHF.

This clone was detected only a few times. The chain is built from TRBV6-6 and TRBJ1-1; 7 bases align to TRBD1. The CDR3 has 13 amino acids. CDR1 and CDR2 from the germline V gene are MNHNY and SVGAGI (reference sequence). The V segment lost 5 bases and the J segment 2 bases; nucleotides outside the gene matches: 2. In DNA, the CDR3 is TGTGCCAGCAGTACAGGGGAAAACACTGAAGCTTTCTTT. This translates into CASSTGENTEAFF.

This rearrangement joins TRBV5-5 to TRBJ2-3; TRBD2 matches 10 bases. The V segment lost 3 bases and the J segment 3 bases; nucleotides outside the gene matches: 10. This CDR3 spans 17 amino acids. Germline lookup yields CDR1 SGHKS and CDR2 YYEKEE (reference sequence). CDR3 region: CASSWAGSGGATDTQYF. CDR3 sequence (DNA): TGTGCCAGCAGCTGGGCCGGGAGCGGGGGGGCAACAGATACGCAGTATTTT. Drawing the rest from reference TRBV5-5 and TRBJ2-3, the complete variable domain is DAGVTQSPTHLIKTRGQQVTLRCSPISGHKSVSWYQQVLGQGPQFIFQYYEKEERGRGNFPDRFSARQFPNYSSELNVNALLLGDSALYLCASSWAGSGGATDTQYFGPGTRLTVL.

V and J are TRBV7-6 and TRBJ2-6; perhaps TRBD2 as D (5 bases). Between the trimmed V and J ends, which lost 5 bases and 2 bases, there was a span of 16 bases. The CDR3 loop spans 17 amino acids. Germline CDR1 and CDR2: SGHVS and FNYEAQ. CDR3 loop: CASSHMMRAPGANVLTF. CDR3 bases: TGTGCCAGCAGCCACATGATGCGGGCCCCTGGGGCCAACGTCCTGACTTTC.

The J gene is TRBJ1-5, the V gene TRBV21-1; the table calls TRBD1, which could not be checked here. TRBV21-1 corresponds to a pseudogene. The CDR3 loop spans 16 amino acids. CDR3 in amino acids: CAGDRGGRGGNQPQHF. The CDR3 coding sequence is TGTGCCGGTGACAGGGGGGGTCGGGGTGGCAATCAGCCCCAGCATTTT.

The CDR3 is CSLDGYTF. The CDR3 DNA sequence: TGCAGTCTTGATGGCTACACCTTC. The J gene is TRBJ1-2, the V gene TRBV20-1; D is undetermined. CDR1 and CDR2 (germline): DFQATT, SNEGSKA (reference sequence). The CDR3 loop spans 8 amino acids. Trimming removed 8 bases from V and 6 bases from J, with 4 bases in between.